This TCR beta chain was captured in a study of T-cell reconstitution after alpha-beta-depleted transplantation in children. Trimming left V 1 base short and J 5 bases short, with 8 bases between. Germline assignment: CDR1 DFQATT and CDR2 SNEGSKA (reference sequence). The CDR3 length is 13 residues. This clonotype has at least ten counts. TCRbeta library construction was performed incorporating unique molecular identifiers. TCRdb used MiXCR to reprocess the PCR reads, holding one entry per CDR3 protein. This sample has 170,000 or so distinct CDR3 sequences, with over 5.5% found just once. The sequencing used PBMCs from the stem cell graft donor, collected from the stem cell graft. The chain uses TRBV20-1 and TRBJ2-2; D gene unclear. The clonotype was recovered from a human donor who donated a stem cell graft to a child with Wiskott-Aldrich syndrome. CDR3 sequence reads: CSARALGTGELFF. The CDR3 DNA follows: TGCAGTGCTAGAGCGTTGGGAACCGGGGAGCTGTTTTTT.